The 32 T cell receptor beta chains given below trace back to one sample, sequenced in a study of T cells in women clearing cervical HPV infection. Sequencing was performed with immunoSEQ multiplex PCR; in TCRdb, only in-frame clones are kept and a portion is missing. In total, the table holds some 31,000 clones. The material sequenced was blood buffy coat. The origin of the receptors is a woman aged 18-70 years with a cervical HPV16 infection that either progressed to CIN3+ or cleared (not recorded which).

On this clone itself: The CDR3 goes on 3 residues after the read ends, and that part is filled in from the germline J gene. The J gene is TRBJ2-7, the V gene TRBV6-7; TRBD2 might be the D (6 bases). TRBV6-7 is filed as an ORF, its function uncertain. Trimming removed 6 bases from V and 6 bases from J, with 12 bases in between. The CDR3 has 12 residues. The covered CDR3 bases are TGTGCCAGCAGCTTTACGGGGGTCGAG. Its protein product is CASSFTGVE. The CDR3 in its entirety is CASSFTGVEQYF.

Points on this clone: The sequenced fragment ends 3 residues before the CDR3 boundary, so the rest is inferred from the germline J gene. The J gene is TRBJ2-3, the V gene TRBV2, with TRBD2 identical over 8 bases. The V segment lost 7 bases and the J segment 2 bases; nucleotides outside the gene matches: 5. CDR1 is SNHLY and CDR2 is FYNNEI in the germline V gene. CDR3 length: 14 residues. CDR3 DNA, as far as it was read: TGTGCCAGCACTTTCGGGGGGGCCACAGATACG. Protein: CASTFGGATDT. The complete CDR3 reads CASTFGGATDTQYF. Based on the CDR3 plus reference TRBV2 and TRBJ2-3, the full variable domain is EPEVTQTPSHQVTQMGQEVILRCVPISNHLYFYWYRQILGQKVEFLVSFYNNEISEKSEIFDDQFSVERPDGSNFTLKIRSTKLEDSAMYFCASTFGGATDTQYFGPGTRLTVL.

Points on this clone: The CDR3 is cut off 3 residues early in the read; its end comes from the germline J gene. This sequence joins TRBV12-3 or TRBV12-4 and TRBJ1-1; 12 nucleotides match TRBD1. The CDR3 spans 18 residues. Unmatched junction bases numbered 8, after V lost 1 base and J lost 2 bases. Incomplete CDR3 DNA: TGTGCCAGCAGTTTAGTTTTGGGACAGGGGGCTTTTAACACTGAA. Its protein product is CASSLVLGQGAFNTE. The whole CDR3 is CASSLVLGQGAFNTEAFF.

A remark on this clone: The CDR3 end lies 3 residues beyond the end of the read and is filled in from the germline J gene. The chain combines TRBV6-1 with TRBJ1-6; D ambiguous. This CDR3 region has 13 residues. V shed 3 bases and J shed 6 bases, with 6 bases lying between them. The V gene's germline CDR1 is MNHNS and CDR2 SASEGT. The DNA read from the CDR3 is TGTGCCAGCAGTGACAGGTCTAATTCACCC. This codes for CASSDRSNSP. In full, the CDR3 is CASSDRSNSPLHF.

On this clone: The read stops 3 residues short of the end of the CDR3; the missing end is completed from the germline J gene. The chain employs TRBV19 and TRBJ2-1, with D maybe TRBD1 (5 bases). Trimming removed 0 bases at V and 3 bases at J, with 15 bases between. Germline V gene sequence: CDR1 LNHDA, CDR2 SQIVND (reference sequence). CDR3 size: 17 residues. The CDR3 DNA, read in part, is TGTGCCAGTAGTATAGATCGCGCAACAGGTGACTACAATGAG. Protein: CASSIDRATGDYNE. The entire CDR3 reads CASSIDRATGDYNEQFF. The full variable domain, its missing parts supplied by reference TRBV19 and TRBJ2-1, is DGGITQSPKYLFRKEGQNVTLSCEQNLNHDAMYWYRQDPGQGLRLIYYSQIVNDFQKGDIAEGYSVSREKKESFPLTVTSAQKNPTAFYLCASSIDRATGDYNEQFFGPGTRLTVL.

In the case of this clone: The CDR3 end falls 3 residues outside the read, so it is completed with the germline J gene. The V and J genes are TRBV30 and TRBJ1-1; D not resolved. V lost 4 bases and J lost 4, with 7 bases in between. The germline V gene encodes CDR1 GTSNPN and CDR2 SVGIG (reference sequence). The CDR3 sequence is 11 residues long. Incomplete CDR3 DNA: TGTGCCTGGAAGGCGGTCACTGAA. Its translation is CAWKAVTE. The full CDR3 protein reads CAWKAVTEAFF. Based on the CDR3 plus reference TRBV30 and TRBJ1-1, the full variable domain is SQTIHQWPATLVQPVGSPLSLECTVEGTSNPNLYWYRQAAGRGLQLLFYSVGIGQISSEVPQNLSASRPQDRQFILSSKKLLLSDSGFYLCAWKAVTEAFFGQGTRLTVV.

Of note for this clone: The CDR3 goes on 3 residues after the read ends, and that part is filled in from the germline J gene. The chain is built from TRBV18 and TRBJ2-2; 11 bases align to TRBD1. CDR3 length equals 15 residues. CDR1 is KGHSH, CDR2 LQKENI, per germline. Trimming took 3 bases from V and 4 from J; bases not matched to a gene: 1. The CDR3 region is CASSPGTGGTGELFF. CDR3 DNA (partial): TGTGCCAGCTCACCTGGGACAGGGGGCACCGGGGAG.

With regard to this clone: Read sequence stops 3 residues before the CDR3 end, and the germline J gene provides the missing end. The chain combines TRBV7-9 with TRBJ2-3; TRBD1 is a possible D gene (5 bases). Germline-derived CDR1 and CDR2 are SEHNR and FQNEAQ (reference sequence). The CDR3 is 13 residues long. The CDR3 reads CASSPEGVETQYF. CDR3 DNA (partial): TGTGCCAGCAGCCCGGAAGGGGTCGAGACG.

Notes on this clone: The CDR3 goes on 3 residues after the read ends, and that part is filled in from the germline J gene. The gene calls are TRBV29-1 and TRBJ2-7; D is perhaps TRBD1 (5 bases). The V end lost 7 bases, the J end lost 3 bases, and 13 bases lay between the germline ends. The V gene's germline CDR1 is SQVTM and CDR2 ANQGSEA. CDR3 length: 12 amino acids. This CDR3 is CSALGHLYEQYF. CDR3 DNA (partial): TGCAGCGCCCTAGGACATCTCTACGAG.

Points on this clone: Coverage ceases 3 residues before the CDR3 finishes, and the germline J gene fills in the end. The chain is built from TRBV2 and TRBJ2-7; D not certain. There are 13 residues in the CDR3. V was trimmed by 4 bases and J by 0 bases, leaving 7 bases between them. Germline CDR1 SNHLY, CDR2 FYNNEI. The CDR3 sequence is CASSAYSSYEQYF. CDR3 DNA (partial): TGTGCCAGCAGTGCATACAGCTCCTACGAG.

A word on this clone: The CDR3 goes on 3 residues after the read ends, and that part is filled in from the germline J gene. This chain connects TRBV19 to TRBJ2-1; TRBD2 matches at 9 bases. In germline, CDR1 is LNHDA, CDR2 SQIVND (reference sequence). Trimming removed 0 bases from V and 5 bases from J; junction bases left unmatched: 5. CDR3 size: 16 residues. CDR3 bases read: TGTGCCAGTAGTATAGAATACGGCGGGGGGGACAATGAG. Its protein is CASSIEYGGGDNE. In full, the CDR3 reads CASSIEYGGGDNEQFF. The entire variable domain, with the rest obtained from reference TRBV19 and TRBJ2-1, is as follows: DGGITQSPKYLFRKEGQNVTLSCEQNLNHDAMYWYRQDPGQGLRLIYYSQIVNDFQKGDIAEGYSVSREKKESFPLTVTSAQKNPTAFYLCASSIEYGGGDNEQFFGPGTRLTVL.

Comments on this clone: The read stops 3 residues short of the end of the CDR3; the missing end is completed from the germline J gene. The V and J genes are TRBV6-1 and TRBJ1-5; no clear D gene. With 4 bases removed from V and 2 bases from J, the gap between germline ends came to 9 bases. The CDR3 length is 14 residues. The germline gives CDR1 MNHNS, CDR2 SASEGT. The CDR3 spells CASSVVGGNQPQHF. Partial CDR3 DNA: TGTGCCAGCAGTGTGGTCGGGGGCAATCAGCCC.

For this clone: The CDR3 end lies 3 residues beyond the end of the read and is filled in from the germline J gene. This chain uses TRBV2 with TRBJ2-1; D is perhaps TRBD2 (5 bases). Trimming took off 6 bases at V and 6 bases at J, with 27 bases between the two ends. Germline V gene data show CDR1 as SNHLY and CDR2 as FYNNEI. This CDR3 has 18 residues. Here the CDR3 reads CASRGPLVITRKINEQFF. Incomplete CDR3 DNA: TGTGCCAGCAGGGGCCCACTAGTTATTACCCGGAAGATCAATGAG.

A note on this clone: One end of the junction does not line up with germline, which may come from a read error. The CDR3 end lies 3 residues beyond the end of the read and is filled in from the germline J gene. The gene calls are TRBV7-8 and TRBJ2-3, with TRBD2 matching over 10 bases. CDR3 length equals 15 residues. Per germline, CDR1 SGHVS and CDR2 FQNEAQ. CDR3 amino acids: CASNQLAGKPETQYF. Incomplete CDR3 DNA: TGTGCCAGCAACCAACTAGCGGGAAAGCCAGAGACG.

As regards this clone: The sequenced fragment ends 3 residues before the CDR3 boundary, so the rest is inferred from the germline J gene. The V and J genes are TRBV7-3 and TRBJ2-5; 9 bases line up with TRBD2. Germline trimming cut 1 base from V and 5 bases from J; bases unmatched to any gene: 5. Germline V gene lookup returns CDR1 SGHTA and CDR2 FQGTGA. This CDR3 is 15 amino acids long. The CDR3 spells CASSLSGRVGETQYF. The DNA read from the CDR3 is TGTGCCAGCAGCTTAAGCGGGAGGGTGGGGGAGACC.

Comments on this clone: The read stops 3 residues short of the end of the CDR3; the missing end is completed from the germline J gene. The rearrangement joins TRBV20-1 to TRBJ2-1; 7 bases align to TRBD1. The J segment lost 4 bases and the V segment lost 6 bases, leaving 18 bases of the junction unmatched. CDR1 DFQATT and CDR2 SNEGSKA come from the germline V gene (reference sequence). The CDR3 totals 17 residues. CDR3 protein: CSAPPGGRGTLYNEQFF. The DNA read from the CDR3 is TGCAGTGCCCCACCAGGGGGAAGAGGTACGCTATACAATGAG.

In regard to this clone: The read is 3 residues too short to cover the CDR3 end, so that end is filled in from the germline J gene. The chain combines TRBV30 with TRBJ1-1, with TRBD1 matching 10 bases. The CDR3 is 15 amino acids. V trimming: 2 bases; J trimming: 4 bases; junction bases outside the gene matches: 7. Germline values: CDR1 GTSNPN, CDR2 SVGIG (reference sequence). The covered CDR3 bases are TGTGCCTGGAGTTGGGACAGGGGAAGGGGCACTGAA. Translated, it gives CAWSWDRGRGTE. The entire CDR3 is CAWSWDRGRGTEAFF.

With respect to this clone: The read finishes 3 residues shy of the CDR3 end, and the germline J gene is used to complete it. The gene calls are TRBV7-9 and TRBJ2-7; 7 bases align to TRBD1. CDR1 is SEHNR, CDR2 FQNEAQ, per germline (reference sequence). The CDR3 extends over 14 amino acids. After removal of 3 bases from V and 0 bases from J, the junction contained 2 bases not matched to a gene. This chain's CDR3 is CASSFGQVSYEQYF. The sequenced part of the CDR3 DNA is TGTGCCAGCAGCTTCGGACAGGTCTCCTACGAG.

In regard to this clone: The CDR3 end falls 3 residues outside the read, so it is completed with the germline J gene. The chain is built from TRBV29-1 and TRBJ2-1; D might be TRBD2 (6 bases). Trimming shortened V by 3 bases and J by 4 bases, and 7 bases separated the two germline ends. Germline CDR1 reads SQVTM; CDR2 reads ANQGSEA. CDR3 length equals 12 residues. The CDR3 region is CSVDLAYNEQFF. CDR3 DNA (partial): TGCAGCGTTGACCTAGCGTACAATGAG.

Concerning this clone itself: The read comes to an end 3 residues before the CDR3 does, leaving the germline J gene to fill in the end. The genes are TRBV5-6 and TRBJ1-1, with TRBD1 as a possible D gene (6 bases). V was trimmed by 5 bases and J by 3 bases, leaving 14 bases between them. This CDR3 is 14 amino acids long. Germline V lookup: CDR1 SGHDT, CDR2 YYEEEE. The CDR3 protein is CASSSEGVDTEAFF. CDR3 DNA (partial): TGTGCCAGCAGTTCCGAGGGGGTGGACACTGAA. Filled out from reference TRBV5-6 and TRBJ1-1, the complete variable domain reads DAGVTQSPTHLIKTRGQQVTLRCSPKSGHDTVSWYQQALGQGPQFIFQYYEEEERQRGNFPDRFSGHQFPNYSSELNVNALLLGDSALYLCASSSEGVDTEAFFGQGTRLTVV.

Regarding this clone: The sequence runs out 3 residues before the end of the CDR3; the remainder is reconstructed from the germline J gene. The chain carries TRBV2 and TRBJ1-2; 7 bases fit TRBD1. The CDR3 has 13 amino acids. In germline, CDR1 is SNHLY, CDR2 FYNNEI. V lost 5 bases, J lost 6 bases, and 6 bases stayed unmatched. The sequenced part of the CDR3 DNA is TGTGCCAGCAGTACCTGGGACAGAGATGGC. This translates into CASSTWDRDG. The complete CDR3 reads CASSTWDRDGYTF.

Comments on this clone: The read halts 3 residues ahead of the CDR3 end, with the missing end drawn from the germline J gene. This sequence joins TRBV5-8 and TRBJ1-1; 8 bases match TRBD1. The CDR3 runs to 14 residues. V lost 5 bases to trimming and J lost 5 bases; unmatched junction nucleotides: 8. Germline V gene data show CDR1 as SGHTS and CDR2 as YDEGEE. The DNA read from the CDR3 is TGTGCCAGCAGTCGGACAGGGTGGGGTACTGAA. This gives the protein CASSRTGWGTE. The whole CDR3 is CASSRTGWGTEAFF.

Regarding this clone: The read is 3 residues too short to cover the CDR3 end, so that end is filled in from the germline J gene. The rearrangement joins TRBV20-1 to TRBJ1-1; D perhaps matches TRBD1 (6 bases). CDR3 size: 14 residues. The V gene lost 0 bases and the J gene lost 3 bases, with 11 bases spanning the gap. Germline CDR1 and CDR2: DFQATT and SNEGSKA (reference sequence). CDR3 region: CSAREVTGYTEAFF. The part of the CDR3 DNA that was read is TGCAGTGCTAGAGAGGTGACAGGCTACACTGAA.

Worth noting for this clone: The CDR3 end is not reached by the read, which stops 3 residues before it; the germline J gene fills it in. This chain connects TRBV20-1 to TRBJ2-1; tentatively, D is TRBD2 (5 bases). The germline V gene encodes CDR1 DFQATT and CDR2 SNEGSKA (reference sequence). The CDR3 loop spans 18 amino acids. V gave up 4 bases and J gave up 3 bases, with 25 bases separating them. The covered CDR3 bases are TGCAGTGCTACCTCGATTAACCGGGCCGCACGGGGCTACAATGAG. Translation: CSATSINRAARGYNE. The entire CDR3 protein is CSATSINRAARGYNEQFF.

Regarding this clone: The read is 3 residues too short to cover the CDR3 end, so that end is filled in from the germline J gene. The chain is built from TRBV29-1 and TRBJ1-2; TRBD1 aligns across 7 bases. Germline-derived CDR1 and CDR2 are SQVTM and ANQGSEA. There are 13 residues in the CDR3. CDR3 bases read: TGCAGCGCTTTCGACAGGGAAAAGGGGGGC. Translation: CSAFDREKGG. The full CDR3 protein reads CSAFDREKGGYTF.

The CDR3 is CASSSDTSSGANVLFF. The covered CDR3 bases are TGTGCCAGCTCATCAGATACGAGCTCTGGGGCCAACGTG. The V gene is TRBV18, the J gene TRBJ2-2; D might be TRBD1 (5 bases). The read ends 3 residues shy of where the CDR3 ends; the end is completed using the germline J gene. The CDR3 has 16 amino acids. Germline V gene sequence: CDR1 KGHSH, CDR2 LQKENI.

Points on this clone: The read ends 3 residues shy of where the CDR3 ends; the end is completed using the germline J gene. This rearrangement joins TRBV6-1 to TRBJ2-7; tentative D call: TRBD2 (5 bases). V dropped 3 bases and J dropped 6 bases, with 9 bases sitting between them. The CDR3 loop spans 12 amino acids. Germline assignment: CDR1 MNHNS and CDR2 SASEGT. The chain's CDR3 is CASSEAGGEQYF. Partial CDR3 DNA: TGTGCCAGCAGTGAGGCAGGAGGCGAG.

On this clone: Read data end 3 residues before the CDR3 end; the end is taken from the germline J gene. Other nucleotide sequences in the sample specify the same CDR3. This rearrangement joins TRBV5-4 to TRBJ1-3; weak D call: TRBD1 (6 bases). V was pared by 2 bases and J by 6 bases, with 15 bases between. Germline values: CDR1 SGHNT, CDR2 YYREEE (reference sequence). This CDR3 has 15 residues. CDR3 amino acids: CASSFGRGSENTIYF. CDR3 DNA, as far as it was read: TGTGCCAGCAGCTTCGGCAGGGGCAGCGAAAACACC.

Regarding this clone: The sequenced fragment ends 3 residues before the CDR3 boundary, so the rest is inferred from the germline J gene. The genes are TRBV30 and TRBJ2-3; 11 bases are shared with TRBD1. V gave up 1 base and J gave up 1 base; unmatched junction bases: 7. There are 17 residues in the CDR3. Germline V lookup: CDR1 GTSNPN, CDR2 SVGIG (reference sequence). The part of the CDR3 DNA that was read is TGTGCCTGGAGTGAGGGGACAGGGGGATGGGGCACAGATACG. This translates into CAWSEGTGGWGTDT. The full CDR3 sequence reads CAWSEGTGGWGTDTQYF.

In regard to this clone: Sequencing ends 3 residues short of the CDR3 end; the germline J gene provides the rest. The rearrangement joins TRBV19 to TRBJ1-2; D gene unclear. The CDR3 is 15 amino acids. CDR1 is LNHDA and CDR2 is SQIVND in the germline V gene (reference sequence). Trimming stripped 4 bases from V and 1 base from J, with 13 bases between. The CDR3 reads CASSTPGVLNYGYTF. The covered CDR3 bases are TGTGCCAGTAGTACCCCCGGGGTCCTTAACTATGGC.

To note about this clone: The CDR3 extends 3 residues past the end of the read, so its final part is completed from the germline J gene. J is TRBJ2-3 and V is TRBV10-1; TRBD1 agrees at 7 bases. The CDR3 is made up of 16 amino acids. V lost 3 bases and J lost 0; bases outside the gene matches: 6. The germline V gene has CDR1 WNHNN and CDR2 SYGVQD (reference sequence). The CDR3 is CASSERQGPSTDTQYF. Incomplete CDR3 DNA: TGCGCCAGCAGTGAAAGACAGGGCCCTAGCACAGATACG.

Details on this clone: The CDR3 is cut off 3 residues early in the read; its end comes from the germline J gene. The rearrangement uses TRBV19 and TRBJ1-2; TRBD1 agrees at 10 bases. The CDR3 has 15 amino acids. CDR1 and CDR2 from the germline V gene are LNHDA and SQIVND (reference sequence). CDR3: CASSMTGGGYNDYTF. The part of the CDR3 DNA that was read is TGTGCCAGTAGCATGACAGGGGGCGGTTACAATGAC.